Listed below are T cell receptor beta chains from one sample, sequenced in a study of T cell changes during pregnancy in multiple sclerosis. Profiling relied on immunoSEQ multiplex PCR, and the TCRdb table lists in-frame clones only, not all of them. This sample has around 100,000 clones; approximately 90% occur once, and the top ten carry roughly 0.88%. Source: peripheral blood, taken after pregnancy. Receptors were obtained from a female donor with multiple sclerosis, enrolled in a pregnancy study. Each CDR3 is given with its conserved first and last residue. The order of the fields is D gene, J gene, clone size, V gene, CDR3 DNA, CDR3 protein. D genes are given only for firm matches. Only part of the rows carry a size: once, few, many, or a class if the clone is expanded.

>TRBD1|TRBJ2-7|-|TRBV9
TGTGCCAGCAGCCCCCGGACAGGGAGCTACGAGCAGTACTTC
CASSPRTGSYEQYF
>-|TRBJ2-3|-|TRBV7-3
TGTGCCAGCAGCTTAATAGACTCAACAGATACGCAGTATTTT
CASSLIDSTDTQYF
>TRBD1|TRBJ2-2|-|TRBV9
TGTGCCAGCAGCGCTTACAGGGGGGTGAACACCGGGGAGCTGTTTTTT
CASSAYRGVNTGELFF
>TRBD1|TRBJ2-3|-|TRBV6-5
TGTGCCAGCAGTTTGGACAGGGGGGATACGCAGTATTTT
CASSLDRGDTQYF
>-|TRBJ1-2|-|TRBV7-4
TGTGCCAGCAGCTTATCGTGGGGGGGGTTTAAAGGCTACACCTTC
CASSLSWGGFKGYTF
>TRBD1|TRBJ2-1|-|TRBV4-2
TGTGCCAGCAGCCAAGAACCGACAGGGGGCAATGAGCAGTTCTTC
CASSQEPTGGNEQFF
>-|TRBJ2-1|-|TRBV7-2
TGTGCCAGCAGCTTAGAACCGGGTTTAGATGAGCAGTTCTTC
CASSLEPGLDEQFF
>TRBD2|TRBJ2-7|-|TRBV27
TGTGCCAGCAGTTTCTCTAGCGGGAGCATAGTCTACGAGCAGTACTTC
CASSFSSGSIVYEQYF
>-|TRBJ1-5|-|TRBV6-6
TGTGCCAGCAGTTCCTACGGGGGGGCAAGTAATCAGCCCCAGCATTTT
CASSSYGGASNQPQHF
>TRBD2|TRBJ2-1|-|TRBV9
TGTGCCAGCAGCCCAGGACTAGCACTCAATGAGCAGTTCTTC
CASSPGLALNEQFF
>-|TRBJ1-1|once|TRBV27
TGTGCCAGCAGTTCCGGACGGGAGAACACTGGAGCTTTCTTT
CASSSGRENTGAFF
>TRBD1|TRBJ2-7|-|TRBV13
TGTGCCAGCAGCTCATGGGACAGGGGGCAGGGAGAGAGCGAGCAGTACTTC
CASSSWDRGQGESEQYF
>-|TRBJ1-3|few|TRBV7-8
TGTGCCAGCAGTTTAGCCGAGCTGGGAAACACCATATATTTT
CASSLAELGNTIYF
>TRBD1|TRBJ1-1|-|TRBV19
TGTGCCAGTAGTCGACAGGGCCGGATGAACACTGAAGCTTTCTTT
CASSRQGRMNTEAFF
>-|TRBJ2-7|-|TRBV5-1
TGCGCCAGCAGCTTCGACAGGCAGGCCTACGAGCAGTACTTC
CASSFDRQAYEQYF
>TRBD1|TRBJ2-1|-|TRBV19
TGTGCCAGTAGTATTAGAAAGGGACAGGGGGCGAGTGAGCAGTTCTTC
CASSIRKGQGASEQFF
>-|TRBJ2-5|-|TRBV27
TGTGCCAGCAGCCCGGCGACAGGACCACAAGAGACCCAGTACTTC
CASSPATGPQETQYF
>TRBD1|TRBJ1-1|-|TRBV28
TGTGCCAGCAGTTTATTACAGGGGGCACAATCCACTGAAGCTTTCTTT
CASSLLQGAQSTEAFF
>-|TRBJ1-5|few|TRBV19
TGTGCCAGTAGTATTACGAGAAGCAATCAGCCCCAGCATTTT
CASSITRSNQPQHF
>TRBD1|TRBJ1-1|-|TRBV5-1
TGCGCCAGCAGCTTGGGGGACAGGGTAACTGAAGCTTTCTTT
CASSLGDRVTEAFF
>TRBD1|TRBJ1-5|-|TRBV6-1
TGTGCCAGCAGTGAAGTAGGACAGGGACTCCAGCATTTT
CASSEVGQGLQHF
>TRBD1|TRBJ2-1|-|TRBV7-3
TGTGCCAGCAGGGACAGGGGTAGCAATGAGCAGTTCTTC
CASRDRGSNEQFF
>-|TRBJ1-2|-|TRBV14
TGTGCCAGCAGCCAAGGGGGAGTCAGCTATGGCTACACCTTC
CASSQGGVSYGYTF
>-|TRBJ2-5|-|TRBV5-4
TGTGCCAGCAGCTTGGAGAGACAAGAGACCCAGTACTTC
CASSLERQETQYF
>-|TRBJ2-7|-|TRBV27
TGTGCCAGCAGTCCTAGGACAGTCACCTACGAGCAGTACTTC
CASSPRTVTYEQYF
>TRBD1|TRBJ2-7|-|TRBV19
TGTGCCAGTAGTATGACAGGGAAGACGAACGAGCAGTACTTC
CASSMTGKTNEQYF
>-|TRBJ1-1|-|TRBV28
TGTGCCAGCAGCCAATACAGGGTAAGGTCTGAAGCTTTCTTT
CASSQYRVRSEAFF
>TRBD1|TRBJ2-1|once|TRBV11-2
TGTGCCAGCAGCTTATACAGGGGCAATGAGCAGTTCTTC
CASSLYRGNEQFF
>-|TRBJ1-3|-|TRBV30
TGTGCCTGGTGTCGCGGCTCTGGAAACACCATATATTTT
CAWCRGSGNTIYF
>TRBD2|TRBJ2-7|-|TRBV23-1
TGCGCCAGCAGTCAATTCCAGCTAGCGGGAGAAGCCTACGAGCAGTACTTC
CASSQFQLAGEAYEQYF